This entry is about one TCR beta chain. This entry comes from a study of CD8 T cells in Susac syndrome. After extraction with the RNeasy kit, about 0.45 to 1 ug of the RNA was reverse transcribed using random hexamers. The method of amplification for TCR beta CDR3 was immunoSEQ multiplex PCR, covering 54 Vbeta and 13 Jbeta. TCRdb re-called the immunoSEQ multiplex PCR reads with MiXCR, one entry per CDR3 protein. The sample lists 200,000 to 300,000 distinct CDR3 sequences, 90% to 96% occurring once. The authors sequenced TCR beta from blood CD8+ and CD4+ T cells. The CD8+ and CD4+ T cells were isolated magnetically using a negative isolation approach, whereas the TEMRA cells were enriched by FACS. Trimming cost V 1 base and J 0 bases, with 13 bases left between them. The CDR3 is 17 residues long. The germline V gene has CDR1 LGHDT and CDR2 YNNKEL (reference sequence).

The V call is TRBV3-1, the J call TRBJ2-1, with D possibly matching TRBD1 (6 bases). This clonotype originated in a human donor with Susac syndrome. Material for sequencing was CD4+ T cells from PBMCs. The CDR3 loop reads CASSQVRGFSSYNEQFF. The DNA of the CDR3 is TGTGCCAGCAGCCAAGTCAGGGGATTTAGCTCCTACAATGAGCAGTTCTTC.